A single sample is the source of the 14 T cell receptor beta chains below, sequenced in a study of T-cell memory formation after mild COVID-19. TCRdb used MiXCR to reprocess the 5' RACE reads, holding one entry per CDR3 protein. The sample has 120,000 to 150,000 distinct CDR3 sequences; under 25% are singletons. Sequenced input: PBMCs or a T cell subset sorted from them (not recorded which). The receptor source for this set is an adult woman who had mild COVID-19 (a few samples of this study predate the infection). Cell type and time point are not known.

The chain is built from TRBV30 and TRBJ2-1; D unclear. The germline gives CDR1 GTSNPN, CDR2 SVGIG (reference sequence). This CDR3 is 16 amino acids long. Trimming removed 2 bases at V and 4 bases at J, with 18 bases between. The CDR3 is CAWSPTRPSGYNEQFF. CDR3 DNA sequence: TGTGCCTGGAGTCCCACTCGGCCCTCAGGATACAATGAGCAGTTCTTC.

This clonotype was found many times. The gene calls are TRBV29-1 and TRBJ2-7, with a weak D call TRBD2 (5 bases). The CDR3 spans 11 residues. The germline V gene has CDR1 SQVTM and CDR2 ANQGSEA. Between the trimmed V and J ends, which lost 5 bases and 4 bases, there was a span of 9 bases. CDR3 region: CSVSREYEQYF. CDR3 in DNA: TGCAGCGTTTCGAGGGAATACGAGCAGTACTTC.

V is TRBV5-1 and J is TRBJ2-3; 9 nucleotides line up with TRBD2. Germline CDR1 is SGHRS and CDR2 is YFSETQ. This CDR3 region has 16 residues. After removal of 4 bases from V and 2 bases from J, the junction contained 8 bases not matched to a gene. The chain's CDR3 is CASSQGTSGPTDTQYF. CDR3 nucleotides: TGCGCCAGCAGCCAGGGCACTAGCGGGCCCACAGATACGCAGTATTTT.

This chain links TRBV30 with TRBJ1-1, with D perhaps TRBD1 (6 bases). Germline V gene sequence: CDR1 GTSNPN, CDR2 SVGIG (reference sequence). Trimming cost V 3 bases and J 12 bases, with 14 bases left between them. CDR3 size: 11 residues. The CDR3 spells CAWSITGYPFF. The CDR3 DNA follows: TGTGCCTGGAGCATTACAGGGTATCCTTTCTTT.

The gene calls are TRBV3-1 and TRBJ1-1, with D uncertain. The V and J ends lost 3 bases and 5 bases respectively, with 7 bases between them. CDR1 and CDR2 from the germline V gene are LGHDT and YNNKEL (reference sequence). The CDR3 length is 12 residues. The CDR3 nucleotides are TGTGCCAGCAGCCAGGGCAAGACTGAAGCTTTCTTT. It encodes CASSQGKTEAFF. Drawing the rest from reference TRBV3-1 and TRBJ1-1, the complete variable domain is DTAVSQTPKYLVTQMGNDKSIKCEQNLGHDTMYWYKQDSKKFLKIMFSYNNKELIINETVPNRFSPKSPDKAHLNLHINSLELGDSAVYFCASSQGKTEAFFGQGTRLTVV.

This CDR3 is CASSPIPTGGNQPQHF. As DNA, the CDR3 is TGCGCCAGCAGCCCGATCCCGACAGGGGGGAATCAGCCCCAGCATTTT. This chain uses TRBV5-1 with TRBJ1-5; 9 bases map to TRBD1. The CDR3 runs to 16 residues. With 4 bases clipped from V and 4 bases from J, the junction kept 9 bases outside the gene matches. CDR1 is SGHRS and CDR2 is YFSETQ in the germline V gene.

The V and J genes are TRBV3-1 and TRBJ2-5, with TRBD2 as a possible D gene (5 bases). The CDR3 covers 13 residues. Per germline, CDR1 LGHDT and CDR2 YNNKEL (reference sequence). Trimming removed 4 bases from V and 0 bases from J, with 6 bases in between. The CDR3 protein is CASSRRDQETQYF. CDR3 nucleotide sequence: TGTGCCAGCAGCCGGCGGGACCAAGAGACCCAGTACTTC.

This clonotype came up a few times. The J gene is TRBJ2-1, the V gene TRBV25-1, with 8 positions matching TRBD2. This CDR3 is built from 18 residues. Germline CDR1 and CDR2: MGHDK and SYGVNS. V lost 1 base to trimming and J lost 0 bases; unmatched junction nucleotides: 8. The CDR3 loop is CASSELPSGRGSYNEQFF. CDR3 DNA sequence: TGTGCCAGCAGTGAATTGCCTAGCGGGCGGGGCTCCTACAATGAGCAGTTCTTC.

CDR3 bases: TGCGCCAGTACCAGACAGGTGTGGGTAGTCCAGCCCCAGCATTTT. As protein: CASTRQVWVVQPQHF. The chain is built from TRBV23-1 and TRBJ1-5; D might be TRBD1 (6 bases). TRBV23-1 is an open reading frame whose function is uncertain. The CDR3 runs 15 residues. Trimming shortened V by 9 bases and J by 7 bases, and 22 bases separated the two germline ends.

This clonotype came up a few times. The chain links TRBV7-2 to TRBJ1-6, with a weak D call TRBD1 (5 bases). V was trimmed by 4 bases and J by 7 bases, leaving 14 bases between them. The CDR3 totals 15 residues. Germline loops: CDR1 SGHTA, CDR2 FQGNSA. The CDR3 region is CASSSTGTPNSPLHF. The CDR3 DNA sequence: TGTGCCAGCAGCTCGACCGGGACGCCAAATTCACCCCTCCACTTT.

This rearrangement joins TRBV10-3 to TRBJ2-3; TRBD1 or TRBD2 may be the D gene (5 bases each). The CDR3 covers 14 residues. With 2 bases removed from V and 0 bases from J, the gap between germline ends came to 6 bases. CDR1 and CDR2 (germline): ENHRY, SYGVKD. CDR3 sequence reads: CAISEGGSTDTQYF. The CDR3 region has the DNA TGTGCCATCAGTGAGGGGGGAAGCACAGATACGCAGTATTTT.

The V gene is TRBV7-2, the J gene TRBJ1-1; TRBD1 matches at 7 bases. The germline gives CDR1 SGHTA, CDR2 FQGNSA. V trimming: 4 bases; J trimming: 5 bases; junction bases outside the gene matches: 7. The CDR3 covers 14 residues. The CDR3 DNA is TGTGCCAGCAGCTCACAGGGGAGGAGTACTGAAGCTTTCTTT. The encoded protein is CASSSQGRSTEAFF.

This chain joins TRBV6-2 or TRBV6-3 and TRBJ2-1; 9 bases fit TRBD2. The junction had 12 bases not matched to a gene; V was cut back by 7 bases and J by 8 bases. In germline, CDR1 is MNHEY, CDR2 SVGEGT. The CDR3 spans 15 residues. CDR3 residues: CASKDTGTSLDEQFF. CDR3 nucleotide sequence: TGTGCCAGCAAGGATACCGGGACTAGCCTCGATGAGCAGTTCTTC.

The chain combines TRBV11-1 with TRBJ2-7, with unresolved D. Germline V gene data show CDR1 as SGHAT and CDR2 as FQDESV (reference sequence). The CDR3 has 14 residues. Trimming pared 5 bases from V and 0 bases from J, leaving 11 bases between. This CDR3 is CASSAESVSYEQYF. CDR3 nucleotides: TGTGCCAGCAGCGCTGAGAGCGTCTCCTACGAGCAGTACTTC.